The entry below gives a single T cell receptor beta chain sequence along with its context. Alongside a J-beta primer mix, a sample-barcoded 5' primer served in a second PCR lasting roughly 7 to 11 cycles. No fewer than 3 million CDR3-containing paired-end reads came from each sample. MiXCR was run by TCRdb on the 5' RACE reads, yielding one entry per CDR3 protein. The sample holds approximately 900,000 distinct CDR3 sequences; 25% to 30% are singletons and the top ten take 10%. Extracted total RNA amounted to at least 6 micrograms for each sample. Germline-derived CDR1 and CDR2 are SQVTM and ANQGSEA. This CDR3 spans 13 amino acids. V lost 6 bases, J lost 7 bases, and 11 bases stayed unmatched. The sample belongs to a study of blood T cells in healthy people across ages. The same sample was also studied in work on T cells of mothers and their children. As reported in that work: No T cell clones of persistent microchimeric origin were detected.

This receptor was taken from a woman aged 40 to 49 in good health. The rearrangement uses TRBV29-1 and TRBJ2-7; 8 nucleotides align to TRBD1. The specimen was blood. The DNA for the CDR3 is TGCAGCGTCGGAATCCAGGGGGCGCAGGAGCAGTACTTC. This codes for CSVGIQGAQEQYF.